Below, 19 T cell receptor beta chains from the same sample are listed, as sequenced in a study of cytotoxic CD8 clonotypes in ibrutinib-treated CLL. The protocol was immunoSEQ multiplex PCR, while the TCRdb copy is restricted to in-frame clones and leaves out a portion. This sample has 150,000 to 200,000 clones; about 72% occur once, and the top ten carry 10% to 15%. The sequencing used PBMCs, collected after 24 months of ibrutinib treatment. Source of these receptors: a human donor with chronic lymphocytic leukemia.

V gene TRBV18 combines with J gene TRBJ2-1, with D possibly being TRBD1 (6 bases). V lost 2 bases, J lost 8 bases, and 16 bases lay in between. CDR3 length: 15 residues. Per germline, CDR1 KGHSH and CDR2 LQKENI. The CDR3 sequence is CASSPRTDGIDEQFF. As DNA, the CDR3 is TGTGCCAGCTCACCAAGGACAGACGGCATCGATGAGCAGTTCTTC.

The DNA for the CDR3 is TGTGCCAGCAGTGAAGCCTTGCCCTATGGCTACACCTTC. Translated, it gives CASSEALPYGYTF. The rearrangement uses TRBV6-1 and TRBJ1-2; D uncertain. The germline gives CDR1 MNHNS, CDR2 SASEGT. CDR3 size: 13 residues. Trimming stripped 0 bases from V and 4 bases from J, with 6 bases between.

V gene TRBV30 combines with J gene TRBJ1-5; 9 positions match TRBD1. Unmatched junction bases numbered 5, after V lost 2 bases and J lost 0 bases. The germline CDR1 and CDR2 sequences are GTSNPN and SVGIG (reference sequence). The CDR3 has 16 residues. For the CDR3, the DNA is TGTGCCTGGAGTTCTCTGGACAGGGGTAGCAATCAGCCCCAGCATTTT. Translated: CAWSSLDRGSNQPQHF.

A single count supports this clone. V usage is TRBV29-1 and J usage is TRBJ1-2; no clear D. Germline V CDR1 and CDR2: SQVTM, ANQGSEA. There are 12 residues in the CDR3. The germline V and J ends were trimmed by 3 bases and 2 bases, with 7 bases remaining between them. CDR3 protein: CSVDRSNYGYTF. In DNA, the CDR3 is TGCAGCGTTGACAGGAGCAACTATGGCTACACCTTC.

V gene TRBV7-3 combines with J gene TRBJ2-3, with 13 bases matching TRBD2. The CDR3 has 16 amino acids. Germline CDR1 reads SGHTA; CDR2 reads FQGTGA. Germline trimming cut 3 bases from V and 6 bases from J; bases unmatched to any gene: 6. CDR3 region: CASSFAGTSGKDTQYF. The CDR3 region has the DNA TGTGCCAGCAGCTTCGCCGGGACTAGCGGGAAGGATACGCAGTATTTT.

The gene calls are TRBV4-2 and TRBJ2-7; 10 positions match TRBD2. Germline CDR1 is LGHNA and CDR2 is YNFKEQ. J was trimmed by 1 base and V by 3 bases; bases with no gene match: 9. The CDR3 runs 17 residues. This chain's CDR3 is CASSQELFSGRSYEQYF. Here the CDR3 DNA reads TGTGCCAGCAGCCAGGAGTTATTTAGCGGGAGGTCCTACGAGCAGTACTTC.

This chain uses TRBV14 with TRBJ2-5, with 13 bases fitting TRBD2. The CDR3 runs to 17 residues. After removal of 0 bases from V and 5 bases from J, the junction contained 6 bases not matched to a gene. CDR1 is SGHDN and CDR2 is FVKESK in the germline V gene. DNA for the CDR3: TGTGCCAGCAGCCAAGACCGGACTAGCGGGAGTGGGGAGACCCAGTACTTC. The encoded protein is CASSQDRTSGSGETQYF.

This clone was found a few times. The DNA of the CDR3 is TGTGCCTGGAGTGGAGGACTTGGTGGCTACACCTTC. As protein: CAWSGGLGGYTF. The chain recombines TRBV30 with TRBJ1-2; D is unresolved. The CDR3 spans 12 residues. Germline V lookup: CDR1 GTSNPN, CDR2 SVGIG (reference sequence). V was trimmed by 1 base and J by 7 bases, leaving 10 bases between them.

The chain has TRBV28 and TRBJ2-7; 8 bases fit TRBD1. The length of the CDR3 is 13 residues. J gave up 5 bases and V 6 bases, and 6 bases lay outside the gene matches. Germline values: CDR1 MDHEN, CDR2 SYDVKM. CDR3 bases: TGTGCCAGCAGCCAGGACAGGGCCCACGAGCAGTACTTC. Protein product: CASSQDRAHEQYF. Full variable domain (missing parts from reference TRBV28 and TRBJ2-7): DVKVTQSSRYLVKRTGEKVFLECVQDMDHENMFWYRQDPGLGLRLIYFSYDVKMKEKGDIPEGYSVSREKKERFSLILESASTNQTSMYLCASSQDRAHEQYFGPGTRLTVT.

The rearrangement links TRBV29-1 to TRBJ2-7; TRBD2 matches 8 bases. Germline CDR1 and CDR2: SQVTM and ANQGSEA. CDR3 length: 15 residues. The V segment lost 6 bases and the J segment 6 bases; nucleotides outside the gene matches: 16. CDR3 sequence reads: CSVTGRAGLRGEQYF. For the CDR3, the DNA is TGCAGCGTAACCGGGAGGGCAGGCCTTAGGGGCGAGCAGTACTTC.

The V and J genes are TRBV27 and TRBJ2-5; 8 bases are shared with TRBD2. Germline CDR1 is MNHEY and CDR2 is SMNVEV (reference sequence). J lost 2 bases, V lost 6 bases, and 5 bases had no gene match. This CDR3 has 14 residues. CDR3 DNA sequence: TGTGCCAGCAGGCCCACTAGCGGTCAAGAGACCCAGTACTTC. It is translated as CASRPTSGQETQYF.

This clone appeared once. This sequence joins TRBV11-1 and TRBJ2-7, with 14 bases identical to TRBD2. The CDR3 runs to 15 residues. The germline gives CDR1 SGHAT, CDR2 FQDESV (reference sequence). The ends lost 5 bases at V and 3 bases at J; junction bases unmatched: 3. For the CDR3, the DNA is TGTGCCAGCAGCACGGGACTAGCGGGAGTCTACGAGCAGTACTTC. Translated: CASSTGLAGVYEQYF.

The rearrangement links TRBV7-2 to TRBJ2-7; 8 bases match TRBD2. The CDR3 totals 17 residues. The ends lost 5 bases at V and 2 bases at J; junction bases unmatched: 14. Per germline, CDR1 SGHTA and CDR2 FQGNSA. CDR3 DNA sequence: TGTGCCAGCAGCAGAGCCCCCCGTAGCGGGATCCCCTACGAGCAGTACTTC. Encoded protein: CASSRAPRSGIPYEQYF. The full variable domain, its missing parts supplied by reference TRBV7-2 and TRBJ2-7, is GAGVSQSPSNKVTEKGKDVELRCDPISGHTALYWYRQSLGQGLEFLIYFQGNSAPDKSGLPSDRFSAERTGGSVSTLTIQRTQQEDSAVYLCASSRAPRSGIPYEQYFGPGTRLTVT.

DNA for the CDR3: TGTGCCAGCAGTGGAATAGCGGGAACCGGGGAGCTGTTTTTT. This gives the protein CASSGIAGTGELFF. The chain is built from TRBV11-2 and TRBJ2-2; 8 bases are shared with TRBD2. Per the germline V gene, CDR1 is SGHAT and CDR2 is FQNNGV. This CDR3 spans 14 amino acids. Trimming removed 6 bases from V and 5 bases from J; junction bases left unmatched: 5.

The gene calls are TRBV15 and TRBJ2-7; the D is unclear. V gave up 0 bases and J gave up 4 bases, with 10 bases separating them. The germline CDR1 and CDR2 sequences are LNHNV and YYDKDF (reference sequence). This CDR3 is 14 amino acids long. The CDR3 DNA reads TGTGCCACCAGCAGAGATCGAGGTCCATACGAGCAGTACTTC. This sequence encodes CATSRDRGPYEQYF. The whole variable domain, filled in from reference TRBV15 and TRBJ2-7, reads DAMVIQNPRYQVTQFGKPVTLSCSQTLNHNVMYWYQQKSSQAPKLLFHYYDKDFNNEADTPDNFQSRRPNTSFCFLDIRSPGLGDTAMYLCATSRDRGPYEQYFGPGTRLTVT.

A few counts support this clone. The rearrangement uses TRBV12-5 and TRBJ1-5, with D unclear. The V gene's germline CDR1 is LGHNT and CDR2 FRNRAP. With 2 bases removed from V and 1 base from J, the gap between germline ends came to 6 bases. This CDR3 spans 14 amino acids. The CDR3 loop is CASGLSGSNQPQHF. DNA of the CDR3: TGTGCTAGTGGTTTGTCGGGGAGCAATCAGCCCCAGCATTTT.

This clone was seen once. The chain is built from TRBV4-3 and TRBJ1-1; D remains ambiguous. CDR1 LGHNA and CDR2 YSLEER come from the germline V gene. Trimming removed 1 base at V and 0 bases at J, with 21 bases between. The CDR3 is 19 amino acids. The CDR3 DNA is TGCGCCAGCAGCCAAGCGGTATTCGTGACTCGGAGAATGAACACTGAAGCTTTCTTT. Translated: CASSQAVFVTRRMNTEAFF.

The CDR3, as DNA: TGCAGCGTCGGAAGTCTAGCGGGAGCCCTAGGACGCTCAGATACGCAGTATTTT. Its protein product is CSVGSLAGALGRSDTQYF. This sequence joins TRBV29-1 and TRBJ2-3; TRBD2 agrees at 10 bases. Per the germline V gene, CDR1 is SQVTM and CDR2 is ANQGSEA. V shed 6 bases, J shed 4 bases, and the junction held 19 bases outside the gene matches. The CDR3 runs 18 residues.

The chain recombines TRBV10-3 with TRBJ2-5, with TRBD1 as a possible D gene (6 bases). CDR1 and CDR2 (germline): ENHRY, SYGVKD. The V gene lost 0 bases and the J gene lost 4 bases, with 9 bases spanning the gap. CDR3 length equals 14 residues. The CDR3 is CAISESQGGETQYF. The CDR3 coding sequence is TGTGCCATCAGTGAGTCACAGGGCGGAGAGACCCAGTACTTC.